The 14 T cell receptor beta chains presented below share a single source sample, sequenced in a study of monozygotic twins with inflammatory bowel disease. TCRdb reprocessed the 5' RACE reads and stores each CDR3 protein as one record, lacking DNA. The repertoire table contains around 150,000 distinct CDR3 sequences. Sequenced: blood. These receptors came from a human donor with ulcerative colitis or Crohn's disease, or a healthy co-twin of an affected twin (not recorded which).

This chain uses TRBV6-1 with TRBJ1-4. The CDR3 covers 14 residues. From germline, CDR1 is MNHNS and CDR2 SASEGT. The CDR3 loop is CASSEGAQNEKLFF.

The rearrangement joins TRBV7-2 to TRBJ1-1. Per the germline V gene, CDR1 is SGHTA and CDR2 is FQGNSA. The CDR3 has 14 amino acids. CDR3 amino acids: CASSLDLGLREAFF.

The chain combines TRBV2 with TRBJ1-1. The V gene's germline CDR1 is SNHLY and CDR2 FYNNEI. CDR3 length: 11 residues. The CDR3 loop reads CASSAGTEAFF.

This rearrangement joins TRBV2 to TRBJ2-1; TCRdb proposes TRBD1, but this gene call is untestable without DNA. Germline V gene sequence: CDR1 SNHLY, CDR2 FYNNEI. The CDR3 loop spans 13 amino acids. CDR3 loop: CASTLTVNNEQFF.

The chain uses TRBV7-6 and TRBJ2-2; the TRBD2 assignment by TCRdb is unverifiable without DNA. Per germline, CDR1 SGHVS and CDR2 FNYEAQ. This CDR3 region has 15 residues. This CDR3 reads CASSSGPTRTGELFF.

The V call is TRBV5-1, the J call TRBJ2-1; TCRdb selects TRBD2, and the lack of DNA leaves this call unchecked. There are 15 residues in the CDR3. Germline V gene lookup returns CDR1 SGHRS and CDR2 YFSETQ. CDR3 region: CASSGETSGYNEQFF.

The rearrangement joins TRBV6-5 to TRBJ2-5. Germline CDR1 reads MNHEY; CDR2 reads SVGAGI. CDR3 length: 14 residues. The CDR3: CASSSTVAQGTQYF.

The CDR3 sequence is CASRDPQGSGEQYF. The rearrangement uses TRBV5-1 and TRBJ2-7; the D call of TRBD1 rests on TCRdb alone, since no DNA is present to check it. The germline V gene encodes CDR1 SGHRS and CDR2 YFSETQ. CDR3 length: 14 amino acids.

The chain combines TRBV5-1 with TRBJ2-2; TCRdb's D call of TRBD2 is untestable without DNA. Looked up from germline, CDR1 is SGHRS and CDR2 is YFSETQ. CDR3 length: 15 amino acids. CDR3 amino acids: CASRPRLAGAGELFF.

V usage is TRBV7-3 and J usage is TRBJ2-1; no DNA is available, so the TRBD2 call from TCRdb remains unchecked. Germline V gene data show CDR1 as SGHTA and CDR2 as FQGTGA. The CDR3 covers 13 residues. CDR3 loop: CASSATSGGEEFF.

The chain has TRBV28 and TRBJ1-2; no DNA is available, so the TRBD1 call from TCRdb remains unchecked. The CDR3 sequence is 15 residues long. Germline CDR1 reads MDHEN; CDR2 reads SYDVKM. CDR3 region: CASSSVTTHRGGYTF.

This rearrangement joins TRBV7-2 to TRBJ2-7; without DNA, the TCRdb call of TRBD1 cannot be checked. The germline CDR1 and CDR2 sequences are SGHTA and FQGNSA. This CDR3 has 16 amino acids. CDR3 sequence reads: CASSSMLRGDSYEQYF.

The J gene is TRBJ2-2, the V gene TRBV20-1; TCRdb calls TRBD2, which cannot be checked without DNA. CDR1 and CDR2 (germline): DFQATT, SNEGSKA (reference sequence). The length of the CDR3 is 19 residues. The CDR3 protein is CSARGLGVAGVRDTGELFF.

This sequence joins TRBV18 and TRBJ1-6; the D gene TCRdb calls, TRBD1, cannot be checked with no DNA. In germline, CDR1 is KGHSH, CDR2 LQKENI. CDR3 length: 14 amino acids. The CDR3 reads CASSGDRASSPLHF.